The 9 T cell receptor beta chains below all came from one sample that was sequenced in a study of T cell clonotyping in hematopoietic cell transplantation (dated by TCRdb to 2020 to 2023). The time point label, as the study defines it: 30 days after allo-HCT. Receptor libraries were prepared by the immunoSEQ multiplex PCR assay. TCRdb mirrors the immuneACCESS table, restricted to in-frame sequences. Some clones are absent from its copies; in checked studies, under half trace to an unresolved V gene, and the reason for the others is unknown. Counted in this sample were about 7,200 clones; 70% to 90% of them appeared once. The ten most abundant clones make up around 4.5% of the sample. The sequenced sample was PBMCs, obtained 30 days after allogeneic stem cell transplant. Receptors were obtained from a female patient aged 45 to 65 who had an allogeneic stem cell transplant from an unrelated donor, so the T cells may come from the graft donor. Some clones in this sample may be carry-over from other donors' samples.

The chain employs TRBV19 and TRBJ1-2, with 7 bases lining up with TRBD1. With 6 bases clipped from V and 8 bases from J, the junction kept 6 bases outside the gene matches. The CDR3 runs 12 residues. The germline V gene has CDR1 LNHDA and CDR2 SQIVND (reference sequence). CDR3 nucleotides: TGTGCCAGTAGAGTAGGGGGCAACGGCTACACCTTC. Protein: CASRVGGNGYTF.

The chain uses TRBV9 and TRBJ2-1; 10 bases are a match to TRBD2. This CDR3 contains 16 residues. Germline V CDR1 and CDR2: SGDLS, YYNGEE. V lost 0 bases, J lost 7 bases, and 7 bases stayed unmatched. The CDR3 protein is CASSVALAGELNEQFF. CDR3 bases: TGTGCCAGCAGCGTAGCCCTAGCGGGAGAGTTGAATGAGCAGTTCTTC.

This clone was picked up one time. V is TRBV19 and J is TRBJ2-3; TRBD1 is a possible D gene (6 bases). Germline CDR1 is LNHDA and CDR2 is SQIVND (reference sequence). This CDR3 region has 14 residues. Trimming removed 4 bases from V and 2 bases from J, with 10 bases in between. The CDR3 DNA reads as TGTGCCAGTAGTAACAGGGCGGTCACAGATACGCAGTATTTT. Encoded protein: CASSNRAVTDTQYF.

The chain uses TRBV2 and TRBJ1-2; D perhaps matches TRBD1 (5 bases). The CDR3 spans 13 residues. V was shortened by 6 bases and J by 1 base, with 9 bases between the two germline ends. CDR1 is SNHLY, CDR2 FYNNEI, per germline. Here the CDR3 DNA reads TGTGCCAGCAGACCAGGGTTTAACTATGGCTACACCTTC. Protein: CASRPGFNYGYTF.

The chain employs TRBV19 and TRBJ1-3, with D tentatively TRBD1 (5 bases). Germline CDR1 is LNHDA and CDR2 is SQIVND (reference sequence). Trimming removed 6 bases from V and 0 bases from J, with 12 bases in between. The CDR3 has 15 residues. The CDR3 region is CASSRDAFSGNTIYF. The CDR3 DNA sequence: TGTGCCAGTAGCCGGGACGCCTTCTCTGGAAACACCATATATTTT.

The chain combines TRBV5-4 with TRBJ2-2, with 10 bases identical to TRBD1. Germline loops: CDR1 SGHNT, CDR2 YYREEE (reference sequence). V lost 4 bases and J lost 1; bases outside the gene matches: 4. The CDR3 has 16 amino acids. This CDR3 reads CASSPRDRGNTGELFF. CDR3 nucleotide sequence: TGTGCCAGCAGCCCCCGGGACAGGGGGAACACCGGGGAGCTGTTTTTT.

The CDR3 nucleotides are TGTGCCAGTAGTATTTACAGAAACACTGAAGCTTTCTTT. Residues: CASSIYRNTEAFF. The chain links TRBV19 to TRBJ1-1; D is unresolved. The CDR3 totals 13 residues. Germline lookup yields CDR1 LNHDA and CDR2 SQIVND (reference sequence). Between the trimmed V and J ends, which lost 3 bases and 2 bases, there was a span of 7 bases.

The CDR3 sequence: CASSRGGGEQYF. The CDR3 nucleotides are TGTGCCAGTAGTAGGGGTGGAGGTGAGCAGTACTTC. The V and J genes are TRBV19 and TRBJ2-7, with a possible D match to TRBD2 (5 bases). CDR3 length: 12 amino acids. V was cut by 4 bases and J by 7 bases, with 11 bases left in between. In germline, CDR1 is LNHDA, CDR2 SQIVND (reference sequence).

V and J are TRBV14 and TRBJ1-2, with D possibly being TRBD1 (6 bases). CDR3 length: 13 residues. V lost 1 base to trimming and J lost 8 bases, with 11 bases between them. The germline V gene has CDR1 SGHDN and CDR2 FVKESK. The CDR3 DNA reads TGTGCCAGCAGCCAAGCCAGGGGCGGAGGCTACACCTTC. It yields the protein CASSQARGGGYTF. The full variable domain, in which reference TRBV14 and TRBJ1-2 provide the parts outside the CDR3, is EAGVTQFPSHSVIEKGQTVTLRCDPISGHDNLYWYRRVMGKEIKFLLHFVKESKQDESGMPNNRFLAERTGGTYSTLKVQPAELEDSGVYFCASSQARGGGYTFGSGTRLTVV.